This T cell receptor (beta chain) stems from a study of graft-versus-host responses after intestinal transplantation. Looking at the study overall: Recipients obtained multivisceral, liver-intestinal, or isolated intestinal transplants. The recipients all started with anti-thymocyte globulin induction and then took tacrolimus and steroids for approximately 3 years. Findings of the study overall: Marrow from the recipient contained GvH clones, some of which had appeared first in ileum or blood.

Germline V lookup: CDR1 SGHRS, CDR2 YFSETQ. CDR3 length: 17 amino acids. J lost 0 bases, V lost 0 bases, and 5 bases had no gene match. Points on this clone: Antigen unknown.

Sequencing used immunoSEQ multiplex PCR; TCRdb keeps in-frame clones, though not all of them. The sample carries about 120,000 clones, just under 95% recorded once. The TCR sequence derives from a human donor who received an intestinal transplant. Material: unstimulated CD4+ T cells sorted from spleen or lymph node cells, obtained before intestinal transplant. The genes are TRBV5-1 and TRBJ1-3; 8 bases agree with TRBD1. Here the CDR3 reads CASSLGGQAISGNTIYF. CDR3 nucleotide sequence: TGCGCCAGCAGCTTGGGGGGACAGGCGATCTCTGGAAACACCATATATTTT.